The 26 T cell receptor beta chains below were found in one sample sequenced in a study of cytomegalovirus exposure and HLA in healthy donors. Researchers ran the PCR with 60 Vbeta and 13 Jbeta primers. The assay was immunoSEQ multiplex PCR, and TCRdb's table has in-frame clones only and misses some. The profile covers around 200,000 clones, with about 89% appearing a single time and 0.9% to 1.1% taken by the ten largest. Sequenced sample: PBMCs. These receptors came from a woman aged 18-29 years in good health and CMV-seronegative.

The chain employs TRBV30 and TRBJ1-4; 10 bases are shared with TRBD1. The CDR3 consists of 16 residues. CDR1 is GTSNPN and CDR2 is SVGIG in the germline V gene (reference sequence). V was clipped by 0 bases and J by 6 bases; unmatched bases: 7. Written as DNA, the CDR3 is TGTGCCTGGAGTGTACGTTCAGGGACAGGGGATGAAAAACTGTTTTTT. It encodes CAWSVRSGTGDEKLFF.

The chain couples TRBV19 to TRBJ2-3, with D perhaps TRBD2 (5 bases). V was trimmed by 3 bases and J by 2 bases, leaving 15 bases between them. CDR1 and CDR2 from the germline V gene are LNHDA and SQIVND (reference sequence). The length of the CDR3 is 16 residues. This CDR3 is CASSIQGTRDTDTQYF. CDR3 nucleotides: TGTGCCAGTAGTATCCAAGGAACGAGGGACACAGATACGCAGTATTTT.

This chain uses TRBV9 with TRBJ2-2; TRBD1 matches at 7 bases. CDR3 length: 15 amino acids. The trim removed 6 bases at V and 6 bases at J, leaving 11 bases unmatched. Germline CDR1 and CDR2: SGDLS and YYNGEE. The CDR3 coding sequence is TGTGCCAGCAAAGGGCACAGGGGCAGGTCCGGGGAGCTGTTTTTT. This translates into CASKGHRGRSGELFF. The full variable domain, in which reference TRBV9 and TRBJ2-2 provide the parts outside the CDR3, is DSGVTQTPKHLITATGQRVTLRCSPRSGDLSVYWYQQSLDQGLQFLIQYYNGEERAKGNILERFSAQQFPDLHSELNLSSLELGDSALYFCASKGHRGRSGELFFGEGSRLTVL.

The chain joins TRBV11-3 to TRBJ2-2, with D possibly TRBD1 on 8 matching bases. CDR3 length: 16 residues. V lost 5 bases to trimming and J lost 0 bases, with 13 bases between them. Germline V gene sequence: CDR1 SGHNT, CDR2 YENEEA. This chain's CDR3 is CASSHRGGANTGELFF. The CDR3 nucleotides read TGTGCCAGCAGCCACAGGGGGGGAGCGAACACCGGGGAGCTGTTTTTT.

The chain combines TRBV4-1 with TRBJ2-1; D might be TRBD2 (5 bases). The CDR3 consists of 12 residues. V lost 3 bases, J lost 6 bases, and 6 bases lay in between. Per the germline V gene, CDR1 is MGHRA and CDR2 is YSYEKL. The CDR3 loop is CASSQRVNEQFF. CDR3 nucleotide sequence: TGCGCCAGCAGCCAGCGGGTCAATGAGCAGTTCTTC.

The J gene is TRBJ2-1, the V gene TRBV4-2; 7 bases map to TRBD2. This CDR3 region has 14 residues. Germline values: CDR1 LGHNA, CDR2 YNFKEQ. V lost 0 bases, J lost 13 bases, and 9 bases stayed unmatched. CDR3 sequence: CASSQEVSGLQQFF. CDR3 DNA: TGTGCCAGCAGCCAAGAGGTTAGCGGGCTCCAACAGTTCTTC.

The chain joins TRBV4-2 to TRBJ2-4; 8 bases are a match to TRBD2. The CDR3 is made up of 17 amino acids. Losses at the gene ends were 0 bases for V and 0 bases for J; bases not matched to a gene: 4. Germline values: CDR1 LGHNA, CDR2 YNFKEQ. Here the CDR3 reads CASSQDRRGGAKNIQYF. CDR3 sequence (DNA): TGTGCCAGCAGCCAAGATCGTCGGGGGGGAGCCAAAAACATTCAGTACTTC.

A single count supports this clone. The chain has TRBV5-1 and TRBJ2-2; maybe TRBD2 (6 bases). CDR1 and CDR2 from the germline V gene are SGHRS and YFSETQ. This CDR3 region has 16 residues. The V end lost 0 bases, the J end lost 0 bases, and 9 bases lay between the germline ends. Written as DNA, the CDR3 is TGCGCCAGCAGCTTGGGATCGGGGGCGAACACCGGGGAGCTGTTTTTT. This translates into CASSLGSGANTGELFF.

V is TRBV7-9 and J is TRBJ1-4, with D perhaps TRBD1 (5 bases). Germline V gene lookup returns CDR1 SEHNR and CDR2 FQNEAQ (reference sequence). Trimming cost V 6 bases and J 0 bases, with 14 bases left between them. This CDR3 has 16 amino acids. CDR3 region: CASSFQGGTTNEKLFF. DNA for the CDR3: TGTGCCAGCAGTTTTCAGGGCGGAACAACTAATGAAAAACTGTTTTTT.

The chain recombines TRBV6-5 with TRBJ1-1; D is undetermined. The CDR3 is made up of 16 amino acids. Trimming shortened V by 4 bases and J by 5 bases, and 20 bases separated the two germline ends. The germline CDR1 and CDR2 sequences are MNHEY and SVGAGI. The CDR3 protein is CASSFNPSTGDTEAFF. The CDR3 DNA reads as TGTGCCAGCAGTTTCAACCCCAGCACGGGAGATACTGAAGCTTTCTTT.

The gene calls are TRBV10-3 and TRBJ2-7; possible D gene TRBD2, 6 bases. The CDR3 contains 15 residues. The ends were cut back, 7 bases at V and 9 bases at J, with 25 bases in the middle. The germline V gene encodes CDR1 ENHRY and CDR2 SYGVKD. CDR3 DNA sequence: TGTGCCATCATGGAGGGGACGGACGGCAAGTACCGGCAGTACTTC. As protein: CAIMEGTDGKYRQYF.

V usage is TRBV7-9 and J usage is TRBJ1-1; tentative D call: TRBD1 (6 bases). The V end was cut by 5 bases, the J end by 7 bases, with 8 bases between. CDR1 is SEHNR and CDR2 is FQNEAQ in the germline V gene (reference sequence). The CDR3 loop spans 11 amino acids. The CDR3 spells CASSRTDEAFF. The DNA for the CDR3 is TGTGCCAGCAGCCGGACAGATGAAGCTTTCTTT.

The chain carries TRBV7-3 and TRBJ1-2; 8 nucleotides line up with TRBD1. Germline V gives CDR1 SGHTA, CDR2 FQGTGA. Trimming cost V 5 bases and J 5 bases; bases outside gene matches: 13. This CDR3 is 16 amino acids long. The CDR3 nucleotides read TGTGCCAGCAGCCCGACAGGGGCCCCCCTACGATATGGCTACACCTTC. Translated, it gives CASSPTGAPLRYGYTF.

This clone appeared a single time. The V and J genes are TRBV10-3 and TRBJ2-7, with TRBD1 matching 10 bases. The CDR3 extends over 14 amino acids. The ends lost 4 bases at V and 5 bases at J; junction bases unmatched: 5. CDR1 and CDR2 from the germline V gene are ENHRY and SYGVKD. The CDR3 DNA sequence: TGTGCCATCAGTGGCTCGGGACAGGGGAACGAGCAGTACTTC. This encodes CAISGSGQGNEQYF.

This clone was seen just once. The chain combines TRBV11-3 with TRBJ2-7, with 7 bases fitting TRBD1. Germline trimming cut 4 bases from V and 9 bases from J; bases unmatched to any gene: 12. This CDR3 region has 14 residues. Germline lookup yields CDR1 SGHNT and CDR2 YENEEA. CDR3 amino acids: CASSSDSGQRLQYF. Here the CDR3 DNA reads TGTGCCAGCAGCTCGGACTCGGGACAGCGTTTGCAGTACTTC.

For the CDR3, the DNA is TGTGCCAGCACCGGAGTTGCGGGGGGAGGGTGGTATGGCTACACCTTC. Amino acids: CASTGVAGGGWYGYTF. V and J are TRBV25-1 and TRBJ1-2; tentative D call: TRBD1 (5 bases). This CDR3 is 16 amino acids long. CDR1 is MGHDK and CDR2 is SYGVNS in the germline V gene. Trimming removed 7 bases from V and 5 bases from J, with 23 bases in between.

The chain has TRBV7-2 and TRBJ1-2; 10 positions match TRBD1. The V segment lost 1 base and the J segment 13 bases; nucleotides outside the gene matches: 12. CDR1 and CDR2 (germline): SGHTA, FQGNSA. The CDR3 is 15 residues long. The CDR3 nucleotides are TGTGCCAGCAGCTTAGAAACCGGGACAGGGGAGGTTCGCACCTTC. Residues: CASSLETGTGEVRTF.

The chain uses TRBV7-3 and TRBJ2-3, with 8 nucleotides matching TRBD1. Trimming cost V 5 bases and J 2 bases; bases outside gene matches: 6. The CDR3 runs to 15 residues. CDR1 and CDR2 from the germline V gene are SGHTA and FQGTGA. CDR3 sequence: CASSSGQGTTDTQYF. In DNA, the CDR3 is TGTGCCAGCAGCAGCGGACAGGGAACCACAGATACGCAGTATTTT.

The V and J genes are TRBV27 and TRBJ2-4; 10 bases fit TRBD1. The CDR3 length is 14 residues. The V and J ends lost 4 bases and 9 bases, in that order; junction bases with no gene match: 6. Germline V gene lookup returns CDR1 MNHEY and CDR2 SMNVEV (reference sequence). As DNA, the CDR3 is TGTGCCAGCAGTTCCCGGACAGGGGGGGGCATTCAGTACTTC. It codes for CASSSRTGGGIQYF.

CDR3 nucleotide sequence: TGTGCCAGCAGTTGGCTAGCGGGAACCTCCGGGGAGCTGTTTTTT. As protein: CASSWLAGTSGELFF. This chain uses TRBV27 with TRBJ2-2, with 9 positions matching TRBD2. CDR3 length equals 15 residues. V lost 4 bases to trimming and J lost 6 bases; unmatched junction nucleotides: 6. Germline values: CDR1 MNHEY, CDR2 SMNVEV (reference sequence).

This chain links TRBV6-4 with TRBJ2-2; the match to TRBD2 covers 12 bases. Germline V lookup: CDR1 MRHNA, CDR2 SNTAGT. The V and J ends lost 6 bases and 4 bases, in that order; junction bases with no gene match: 3. The CDR3 runs 15 residues. The DNA of the CDR3 is TGTGCCAGCAGCAGACTAGCGGGAGTCACCGGGGAGCTGTTTTTT. This gives the protein CASSRLAGVTGELFF.

This clone was detected once. V is TRBV27 and J is TRBJ2-2, with 9 bases matching TRBD1. Germline V lookup: CDR1 MNHEY, CDR2 SMNVEV (reference sequence). This CDR3 region has 17 residues. J was trimmed by 2 bases and V by 3 bases; bases with no gene match: 7. CDR3 coding DNA: TGTGCCAGCAGTTTTCTTAGGACAGGGGCAAACACCGGGGAGCTGTTTTTT. This encodes CASSFLRTGANTGELFF.

The rearrangement uses TRBV5-1 and TRBJ2-1; D might be TRBD2 (6 bases). CDR1 and CDR2 from the germline V gene are SGHRS and YFSETQ. Between the trimmed V and J ends, which lost 4 bases and 10 bases, there was a span of 12 bases. The CDR3 contains 12 residues. The CDR3 bases are TGCGCCAGCAGCCCGGATGGGGGGGAGCAGTTCTTC. This encodes CASSPDGGEQFF.

This clone was seen a handful of times. This sequence joins TRBV19 and TRBJ2-7, with D possibly TRBD2 on 6 matching bases. Germline V gives CDR1 LNHDA, CDR2 SQIVND (reference sequence). V shed 5 bases and J shed 7 bases, with 18 bases lying between them. CDR3 length equals 14 residues. The CDR3 nucleotides read TGTGCCAGTAGTTTGCGGAGGGGAGTGGGGGAGCAGTACTTC. This gives the protein CASSLRRGVGEQYF.

The chain couples TRBV4-1 to TRBJ1-2, with 10 bases fitting TRBD1. Germline assignment: CDR1 MGHRA and CDR2 YSYEKL. This CDR3 spans 14 amino acids. V shed 5 bases, J shed 3 bases, and the junction held 3 bases outside the gene matches. The CDR3 loop is CASSTGQGDYGYTF. The CDR3 DNA follows: TGCGCCAGCAGCACCGGACAGGGGGACTATGGCTACACCTTC.

This rearrangement joins TRBV7-9 to TRBJ2-1, with 13 bases matching TRBD2. The germline V gene encodes CDR1 SEHNR and CDR2 FQNEAQ (reference sequence). CDR3 length equals 15 residues. J was trimmed by 4 bases and V by 6 bases; bases with no gene match: 3. The CDR3, as DNA: TGTGCCAGCAGACAGACTAGCGGGGGGTACAATGAGCAGTTCTTC. It yields the protein CASRQTSGGYNEQFF.